The T cell receptor beta chain under discussion was sequenced for a study of T cell changes during pregnancy in multiple sclerosis. Using immunoSEQ multiplex PCR, the repertoire was profiled, and TCRdb retains in-frame clones only, with some absent. The sample has 70,000 to 95,000 clones, approximately 95% seen once. This CDR3 has 13 residues. Germline V gene lookup returns CDR1 MNHEY and CDR2 SMNVEV (reference sequence). V was pared by 3 bases and J by 1 base, with 7 bases between. The rearrangement uses TRBV27 and TRBJ2-7, with D hard to call. Sequencing was performed on peripheral blood, taken after pregnancy. The origin of this receptor is a female donor in good health, enrolled as a control in a pregnancy study. The CDR3 spells CASSFSPSYEQYF. Here the CDR3 DNA reads TGTGCCAGCAGTTTTTCCCCGTCCTACGAGCAGTACTTC.